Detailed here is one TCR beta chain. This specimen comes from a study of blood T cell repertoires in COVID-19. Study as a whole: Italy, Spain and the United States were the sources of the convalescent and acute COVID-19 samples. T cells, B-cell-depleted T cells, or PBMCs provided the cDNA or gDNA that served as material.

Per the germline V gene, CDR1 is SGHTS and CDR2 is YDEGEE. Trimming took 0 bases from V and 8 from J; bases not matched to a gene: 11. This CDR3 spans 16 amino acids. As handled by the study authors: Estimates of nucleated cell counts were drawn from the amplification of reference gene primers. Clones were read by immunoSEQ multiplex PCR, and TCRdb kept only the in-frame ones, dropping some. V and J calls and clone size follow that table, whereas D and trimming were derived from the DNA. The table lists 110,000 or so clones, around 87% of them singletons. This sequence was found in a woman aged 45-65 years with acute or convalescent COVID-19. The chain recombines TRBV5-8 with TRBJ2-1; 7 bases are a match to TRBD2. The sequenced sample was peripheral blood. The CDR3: CASSLARGSIPDEQFF. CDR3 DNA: TGTGCCAGCAGCTTGGCCCGCGGGAGCATTCCTGATGAGCAGTTCTTC.